These 13 T cell receptor beta chains originate from one sample sequenced in a study of CD8+CD57+ T cells in acquired aplastic anemia. Patients sequenced had flow cytometry evidence of CD8+CD57+ cell expansion. TCR beta VDJ combinations and CDR3 sequences were profiled from genomic DNA. TCRdb re-analysed the reads in MiXCR, keeping a single row per CDR3 protein. The table records a few hundred thousand distinct CDR3 sequences, roughly 50% of them present only once. The specimen sequenced was sorted CD4+, CD8+, or CD8+CD57+ T cells (not recorded which) from PBMCs. These receptors were collected from a human donor with aplastic anemia.

V usage is TRBV19 and J usage is TRBJ2-3; D not certain. The germline V and J ends were trimmed by 9 bases and 9 bases, with 13 bases remaining between them. In germline, CDR1 is LNHDA, CDR2 SQIVND (reference sequence). This CDR3 is 11 amino acids long. The CDR3 region is CASRPPGTQYF. CDR3 in DNA: TGTGCCAGCCGCCCCCCCGGGACGCAGTATTTT.

The rearrangement joins TRBV29-1 to TRBJ2-1; D remains ambiguous. The germline V gene encodes CDR1 SQVTM and CDR2 ANQGSEA. The V gene lost 0 bases and the J gene lost 7 bases, with 7 bases spanning the gap. The CDR3 extends over 12 amino acids. In DNA, the CDR3 is TGCAGCGTTGAAGATCAAAGTAATGAGCAGTTCTTC. Translation gives CSVEDQSNEQFF.

Only one count was recorded for this clonotype. The chain employs TRBV9 and TRBJ1-2; perhaps TRBD1 as D (5 bases). Germline V gives CDR1 SGDLS, CDR2 YYNGEE. V gave up 3 bases and J gave up 1 base, with 19 bases separating them. The CDR3 is made up of 17 amino acids. The CDR3 region is CASSDGGSVSHNYGYTF. In DNA form, the CDR3 reads TGTGCCAGCAGCGACGGGGGTAGTGTATCCCATAACTATGGCTACACCTTC.

This clonotype was detected only once. This is likely a read error, given that the CDR3 carries no conserved phenylalanine or tryptophan at its end. It is unclear where the CDR3 begins or ends on the DNA, so no DNA is shown, and the CDR3 is as TCRdb lists it. The gene calls are TRBV19 and TRBJ2-5; TRBD2, the table's D call, was not compared with the DNA. Per germline, CDR1 LNHDA and CDR2 SQIVND (reference sequence). The CDR3 is made up of 14 amino acids, end residues included. CDR3: CASSLERAQETQHL.

The chain has TRBV2 and TRBJ2-1, with a possible D match to TRBD2 (5 bases). Germline V CDR1 and CDR2: SNHLY, FYNNEI. V dropped 7 bases and J dropped 5 bases, with 15 bases sitting between them. The CDR3 consists of 14 residues. For the CDR3, the DNA is TGTGCCAGCAAGGTCCAGCGGAGTAACAATGAGCAGTTCTTC. This translates into CASKVQRSNNEQFF.

This clonotype has a single count. The V gene is TRBV5-4, the J gene TRBJ2-7; 8 nucleotides agree with TRBD1. CDR3 size: 13 residues. V lost 3 bases and J lost 2; bases outside the gene matches: 1. Germline lookup yields CDR1 SGHNT and CDR2 YYREEE (reference sequence). The CDR3 here is CASSSGGPYEQYF. DNA for the CDR3: TGTGCCAGCAGCTCAGGGGGCCCCTACGAGCAGTACTTC.

The rearrangement joins TRBV9 to TRBJ1-5, with unresolved D. Germline-derived CDR1 and CDR2 are SGDLS and YYNGEE. Trimming shortened V by 4 bases and J by 7 bases, and 12 bases separated the two germline ends. The CDR3 contains 13 residues. In DNA, the CDR3 is TGTGCCAGCAGCCCCCACCCCGACCAGCCCCAGCATTTT. It translates to CASSPHPDQPQHF.

This clonotype was seen at least ten times. J is TRBJ1-6 and V is TRBV30, with 7 positions matching TRBD1. The CDR3 is 15 residues long. Germline-derived CDR1 and CDR2 are GTSNPN and SVGIG (reference sequence). V was pared by 3 bases and J by 10 bases, with 12 bases of the junction left unmatched. The CDR3 sequence: CAWSPKTGPSSPLHF. The CDR3 DNA follows: TGTGCCTGGAGCCCTAAGACAGGGCCCTCGTCACCCCTCCACTTT.

This clonotype was recorded only once. This rearrangement joins TRBV27 to TRBJ1-4; 8 nucleotides align to TRBD1. Germline assignment: CDR1 MNHEY and CDR2 SMNVEV (reference sequence). CDR3 length: 14 residues. V lost 3 bases to trimming and J lost 6 bases; unmatched junction nucleotides: 3. The CDR3 spells CASSFRGRDEKLFF. The CDR3 DNA follows: TGTGCCAGCAGTTTCAGGGGGCGGGATGAAAAACTGTTTTTT.

This clonotype was seen ten or more times. The chain joins TRBV10-2 to TRBJ1-5, with D unclear. The CDR3 runs 14 residues. The germline CDR1 and CDR2 sequences are WSHSY and SAAADI. V lost 3 bases, J lost 0 bases, and 6 bases lay in between. The CDR3 coding sequence is TGCGCCAGCAGTGACCGAGATAGCAATCAGCCCCAGCATTTT. Translating gives CASSDRDSNQPQHF.

The chain joins TRBV7-9 to TRBJ1-6; 9 bases are shared with TRBD1. The CDR3 runs to 13 residues. Germline CDR1 and CDR2: SEHNR and FQNEAQ (reference sequence). The ends lost 9 bases at V and 8 bases at J; junction bases unmatched: 5. CDR3 nucleotide sequence: TGTGCCAGTTTGGGACAGGGTCATTCACCCCTCCACTTT. Its protein product is CASLGQGHSPLHF.

There are many counts of this clonotype. This chain connects TRBV19 to TRBJ1-6; 12 bases match TRBD1. Germline CDR1 reads LNHDA; CDR2 reads SQIVND (reference sequence). This CDR3 region has 16 residues. Trimming cost V 5 bases and J 10 bases; bases outside gene matches: 9. The CDR3 here is CASSPTGTGGLSPLHF. CDR3 coding DNA: TGTGCCAGTAGTCCGACCGGGACAGGGGGCCTGTCACCCCTCCACTTT. Combining the CDR3 with reference TRBV19 and TRBJ1-6 gives the whole variable domain DGGITQSPKYLFRKEGQNVTLSCEQNLNHDAMYWYRQDPGQGLRLIYYSQIVNDFQKGDIAEGYSVSREKKESFPLTVTSAQKNPTAFYLCASSPTGTGGLSPLHFGNGTRLTVT.

V usage is TRBV6-5 and J usage is TRBJ2-7, with 10 nucleotides matching TRBD1. CDR3 length equals 15 residues. J was trimmed by 6 bases and V by 6 bases; bases with no gene match: 11. CDR1 MNHEY and CDR2 SVGAGI come from the germline V gene. CDR3 nucleotide sequence: TGTGCCAGCAGGCCATCCGGGACAGGGGATAGCGAGCAGTACTTC. This encodes CASRPSGTGDSEQYF.